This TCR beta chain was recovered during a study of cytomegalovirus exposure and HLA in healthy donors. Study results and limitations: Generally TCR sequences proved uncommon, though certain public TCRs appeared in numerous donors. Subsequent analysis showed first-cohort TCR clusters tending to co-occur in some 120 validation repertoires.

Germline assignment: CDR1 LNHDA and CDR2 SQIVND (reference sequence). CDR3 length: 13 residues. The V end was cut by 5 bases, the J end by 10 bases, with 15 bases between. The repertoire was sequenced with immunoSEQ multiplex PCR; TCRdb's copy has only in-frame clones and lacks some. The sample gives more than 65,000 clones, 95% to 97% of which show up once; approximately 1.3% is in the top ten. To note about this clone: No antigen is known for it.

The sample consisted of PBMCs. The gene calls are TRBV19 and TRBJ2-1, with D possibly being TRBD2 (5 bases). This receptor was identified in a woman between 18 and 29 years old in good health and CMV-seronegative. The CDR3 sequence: CASSDLGAVEQFF. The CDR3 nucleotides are TGTGCCAGTAGTGACCTAGGAGCGGTGGAGCAGTTCTTC.